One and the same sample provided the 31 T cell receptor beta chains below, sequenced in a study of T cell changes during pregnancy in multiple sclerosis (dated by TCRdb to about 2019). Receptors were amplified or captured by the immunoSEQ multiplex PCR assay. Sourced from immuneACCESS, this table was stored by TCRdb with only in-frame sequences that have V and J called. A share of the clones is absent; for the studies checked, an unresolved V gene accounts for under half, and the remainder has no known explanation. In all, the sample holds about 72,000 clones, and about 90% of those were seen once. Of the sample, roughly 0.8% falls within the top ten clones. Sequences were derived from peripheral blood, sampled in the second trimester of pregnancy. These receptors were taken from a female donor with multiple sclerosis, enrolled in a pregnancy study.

The CDR3 region is CASSLGQRETQYF. CDR3 DNA sequence: TGCGCCAGCAGCTTGGGACAGCGTGAGACCCAGTACTTC. The rearrangement joins TRBV5-1 to TRBJ2-5; a possible D gene is TRBD1 (5 bases). The CDR3 runs to 13 residues. Between the trimmed V and J ends, which lost 0 bases and 5 bases, there was a span of 8 bases. The germline V gene has CDR1 SGHRS and CDR2 YFSETQ.

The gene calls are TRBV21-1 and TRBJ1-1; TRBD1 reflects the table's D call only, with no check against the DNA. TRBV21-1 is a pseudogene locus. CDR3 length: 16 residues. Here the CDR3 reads CASSTLNDRTNTEAFF. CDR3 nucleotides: TGTGCCAGCAGCACCCTGAACGACAGAACTAACACTGAAGCTTTCTTT.

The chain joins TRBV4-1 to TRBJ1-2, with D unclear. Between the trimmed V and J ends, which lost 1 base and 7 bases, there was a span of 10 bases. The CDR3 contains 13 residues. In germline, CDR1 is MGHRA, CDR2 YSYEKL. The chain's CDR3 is CASSQATALGYTF. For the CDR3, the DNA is TGCGCCAGCAGCCAAGCTACAGCTCTTGGCTACACCTTC.

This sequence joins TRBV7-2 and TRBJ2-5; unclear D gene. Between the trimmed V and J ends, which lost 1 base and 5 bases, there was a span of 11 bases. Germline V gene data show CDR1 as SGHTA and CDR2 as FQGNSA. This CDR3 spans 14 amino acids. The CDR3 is CASSLDLTRETQYF. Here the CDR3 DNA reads TGTGCCAGCAGCTTAGACTTGACACGGGAGACCCAGTACTTC.

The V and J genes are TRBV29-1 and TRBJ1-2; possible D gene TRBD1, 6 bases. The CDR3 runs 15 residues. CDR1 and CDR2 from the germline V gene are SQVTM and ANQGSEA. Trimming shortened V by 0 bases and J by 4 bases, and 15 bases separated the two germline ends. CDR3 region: CSVEDSGQTSYGYTF. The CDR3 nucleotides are TGCAGCGTTGAAGATAGTGGACAGACATCCTATGGCTACACCTTC. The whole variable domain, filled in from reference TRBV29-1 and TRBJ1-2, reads SAVISQKPSRDICQRGTSLTIQCQVDSQVTMMFWYRQQPGQSLTLIATANQGSEATYESGFVIDKFPISRPNLTFSTLTVSNMSPEDSSIYLCSVEDSGQTSYGYTFGSGTRLTVV.

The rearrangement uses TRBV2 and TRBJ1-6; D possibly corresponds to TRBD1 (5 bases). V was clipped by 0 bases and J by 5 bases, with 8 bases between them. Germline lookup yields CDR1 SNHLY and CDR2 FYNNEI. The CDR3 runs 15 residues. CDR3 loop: CASSEAGGNNSPLHF. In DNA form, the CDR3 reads TGTGCCAGCAGTGAAGCCGGGGGAAATAATTCACCCCTCCACTTT. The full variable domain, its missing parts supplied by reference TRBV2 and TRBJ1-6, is EPEVTQTPSHQVTQMGQEVILRCVPISNHLYFYWYRQILGQKVEFLVSFYNNEISEKSEIFDDQFSVERPDGSNFTLKIRSTKLEDSAMYFCASSEAGGNNSPLHFGNGTRLTVT.

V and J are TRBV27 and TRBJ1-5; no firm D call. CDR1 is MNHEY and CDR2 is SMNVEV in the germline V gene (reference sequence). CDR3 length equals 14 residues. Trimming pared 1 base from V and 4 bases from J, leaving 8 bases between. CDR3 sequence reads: CASSLFSVNQPQHF. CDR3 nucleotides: TGTGCCAGCAGTTTATTTTCGGTTAATCAGCCCCAGCATTTT.

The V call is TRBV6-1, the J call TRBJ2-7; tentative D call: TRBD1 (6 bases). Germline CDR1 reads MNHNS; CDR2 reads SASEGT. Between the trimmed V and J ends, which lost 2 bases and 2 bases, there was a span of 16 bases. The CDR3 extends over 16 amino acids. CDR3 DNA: TGTGCCAGCAGTGAATTGGTTGGACAGTATCCCTACGAGCAGTACTTC. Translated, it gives CASSELVGQYPYEQYF.

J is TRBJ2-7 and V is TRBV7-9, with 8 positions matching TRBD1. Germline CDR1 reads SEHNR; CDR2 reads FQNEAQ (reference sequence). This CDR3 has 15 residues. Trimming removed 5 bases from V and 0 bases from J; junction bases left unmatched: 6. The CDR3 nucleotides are TGTGCCAGCAGCACCGCAGGGGGCCTCTCCTACGAGCAGTACTTC. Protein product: CASSTAGGLSYEQYF.

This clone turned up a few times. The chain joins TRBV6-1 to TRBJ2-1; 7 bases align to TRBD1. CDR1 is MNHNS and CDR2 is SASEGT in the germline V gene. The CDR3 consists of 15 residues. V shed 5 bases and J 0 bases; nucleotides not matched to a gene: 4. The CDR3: CASSRDSVSYNEQFF. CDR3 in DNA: TGTGCCAGCAGTCGGGACAGTGTCTCCTACAATGAGCAGTTCTTC.

CDR3 in DNA: TGTGCCAGCAGCGTAGGGGACAGGGTACCGGGCTACACCTTC. Its translation is CASSVGDRVPGYTF. The chain has TRBV9 and TRBJ1-2, with 9 bases matching TRBD1. Germline V CDR1 and CDR2: SGDLS, YYNGEE. This CDR3 region has 14 residues. With 0 bases clipped from V and 8 bases from J, the junction kept 5 bases outside the gene matches.

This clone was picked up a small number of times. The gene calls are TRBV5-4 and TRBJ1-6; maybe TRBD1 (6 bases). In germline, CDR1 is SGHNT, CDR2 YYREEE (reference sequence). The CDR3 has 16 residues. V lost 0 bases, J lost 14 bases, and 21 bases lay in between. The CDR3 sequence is CASSLVAGAKNAALHF. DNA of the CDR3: TGTGCCAGCAGCTTGGTGGCAGGGGCGAAAAACGCGGCCCTCCACTTT.

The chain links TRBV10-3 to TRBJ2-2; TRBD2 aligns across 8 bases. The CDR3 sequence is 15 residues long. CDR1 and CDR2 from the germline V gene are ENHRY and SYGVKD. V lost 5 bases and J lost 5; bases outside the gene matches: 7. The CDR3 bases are TGTGCCATCAGTACGGGACTAGTTACAACCGGGGAGCTGTTTTTT. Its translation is CAISTGLVTTGELFF.

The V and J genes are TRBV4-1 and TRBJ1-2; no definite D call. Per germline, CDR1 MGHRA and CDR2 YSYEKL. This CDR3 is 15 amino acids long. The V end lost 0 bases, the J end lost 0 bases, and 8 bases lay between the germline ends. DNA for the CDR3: TGCGCCAGCAGCCAAGATGGGCAGGCTAACTATGGCTACACCTTC. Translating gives CASSQDGQANYGYTF.

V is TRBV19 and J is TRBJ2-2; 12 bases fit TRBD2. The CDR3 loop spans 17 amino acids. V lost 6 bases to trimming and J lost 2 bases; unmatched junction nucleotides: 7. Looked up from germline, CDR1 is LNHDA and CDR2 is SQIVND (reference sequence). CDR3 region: CASSALLAGGNTGELFF. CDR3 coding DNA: TGTGCCAGTAGCGCGCTACTAGCGGGGGGAAACACCGGGGAGCTGTTTTTT.

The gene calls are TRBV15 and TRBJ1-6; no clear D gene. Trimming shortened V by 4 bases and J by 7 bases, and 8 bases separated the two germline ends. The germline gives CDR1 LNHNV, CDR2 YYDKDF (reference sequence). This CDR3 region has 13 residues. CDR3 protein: CATSMEWNSPLHF. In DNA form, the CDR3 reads TGTGCCACCAGCATGGAGTGGAATTCACCCCTCCACTTT.

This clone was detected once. The CDR3 DNA sequence: TGCGCCAGCAGCCAGGGGGGGCAGGCACGGGGGCAGTACTTC. It encodes CASSQGGQARGQYF. This chain uses TRBV4-1 with TRBJ2-7, with a weak D call TRBD2 (7 bases). The V end lost 3 bases, the J end lost 9 bases, and 18 bases lay between the germline ends. Per the germline V gene, CDR1 is MGHRA and CDR2 is YSYEKL. The CDR3 has 14 residues.

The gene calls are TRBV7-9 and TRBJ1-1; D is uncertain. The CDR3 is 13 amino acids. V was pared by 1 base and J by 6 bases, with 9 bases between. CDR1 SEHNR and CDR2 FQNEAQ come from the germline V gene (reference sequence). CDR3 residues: CASSLGAKSEAFF. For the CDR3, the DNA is TGTGCCAGCAGCTTAGGGGCCAAGTCTGAAGCTTTCTTT.

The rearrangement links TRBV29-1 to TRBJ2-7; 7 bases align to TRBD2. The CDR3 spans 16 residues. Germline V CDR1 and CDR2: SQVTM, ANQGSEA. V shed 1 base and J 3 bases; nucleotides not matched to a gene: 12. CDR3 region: CSVEGGGAGRFYEQYF. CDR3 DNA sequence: TGCAGCGTTGAAGGGGGGGGTGCTGGGAGGTTCTACGAGCAGTACTTC.

CDR3 DNA: TGCGCCAGCAGCCAAGACCTCAGTTCCTACGAGCAGTACTTC. It specifies CASSQDLSSYEQYF. The chain employs TRBV4-1 and TRBJ2-7; unclear D gene. Germline V lookup: CDR1 MGHRA, CDR2 YSYEKL. This CDR3 comprises 14 residues. V was cut by 0 bases and J by 1 base, with 7 bases left in between.

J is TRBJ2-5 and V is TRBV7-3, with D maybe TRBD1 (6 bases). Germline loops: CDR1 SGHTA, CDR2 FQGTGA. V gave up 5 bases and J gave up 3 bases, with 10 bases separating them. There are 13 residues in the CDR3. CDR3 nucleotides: TGTGCCAGCAGCCGGGACATTAAAGAGACCCAGTACTTC. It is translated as CASSRDIKETQYF.

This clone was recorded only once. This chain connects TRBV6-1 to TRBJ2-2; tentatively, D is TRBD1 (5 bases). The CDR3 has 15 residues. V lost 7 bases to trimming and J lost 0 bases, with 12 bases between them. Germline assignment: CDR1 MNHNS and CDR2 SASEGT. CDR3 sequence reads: CASIPWTTNTGELFF. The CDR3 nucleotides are TGTGCCAGCATACCTTGGACAACGAACACCGGGGAGCTGTTTTTT.

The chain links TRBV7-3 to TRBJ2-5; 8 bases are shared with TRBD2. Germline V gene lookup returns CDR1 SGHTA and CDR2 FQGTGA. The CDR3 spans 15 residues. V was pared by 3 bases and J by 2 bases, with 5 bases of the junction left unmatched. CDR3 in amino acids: CASSFQAGAQETQYF. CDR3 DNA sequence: TGTGCCAGCAGCTTCCAAGCGGGGGCTCAAGAGACCCAGTACTTC.

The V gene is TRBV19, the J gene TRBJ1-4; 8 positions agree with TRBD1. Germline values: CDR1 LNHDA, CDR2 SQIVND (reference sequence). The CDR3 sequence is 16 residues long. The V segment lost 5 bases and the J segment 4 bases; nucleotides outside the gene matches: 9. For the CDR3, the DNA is TGTGCCAGTAGTCCCGCGGACAGGGCCCATAATGAAAAACTGTTTTTT. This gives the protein CASSPADRAHNEKLFF.

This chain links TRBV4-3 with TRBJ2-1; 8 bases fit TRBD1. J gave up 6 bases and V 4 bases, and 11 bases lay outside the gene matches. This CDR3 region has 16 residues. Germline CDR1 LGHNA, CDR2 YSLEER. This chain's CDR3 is CASSRPPRGHGNEQFF. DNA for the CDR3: TGCGCCAGCAGCCGCCCGCCCAGGGGGCATGGCAATGAGCAGTTCTTC.

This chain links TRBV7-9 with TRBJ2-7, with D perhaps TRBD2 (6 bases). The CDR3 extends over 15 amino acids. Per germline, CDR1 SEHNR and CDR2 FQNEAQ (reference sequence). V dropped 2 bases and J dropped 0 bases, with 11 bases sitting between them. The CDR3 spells CASSLLGGSSYEQYF. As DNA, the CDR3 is TGTGCCAGCAGCTTACTCGGGGGTAGCTCCTACGAGCAGTACTTC.

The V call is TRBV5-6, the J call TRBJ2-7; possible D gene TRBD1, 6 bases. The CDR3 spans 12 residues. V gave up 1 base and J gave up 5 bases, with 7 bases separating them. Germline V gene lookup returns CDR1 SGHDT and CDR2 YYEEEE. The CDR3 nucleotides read TGTGCCAGCAGCTTGACAGGGAACGAGCAGTACTTC. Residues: CASSLTGNEQYF.

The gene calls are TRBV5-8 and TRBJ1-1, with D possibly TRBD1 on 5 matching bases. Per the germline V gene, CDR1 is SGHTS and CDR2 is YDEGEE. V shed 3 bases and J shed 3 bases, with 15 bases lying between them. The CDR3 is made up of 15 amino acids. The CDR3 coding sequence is TGTGCCAGCAGCTCCCCAGGGTCCCTGGACACTGAAGCTTTCTTT. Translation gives CASSSPGSLDTEAFF.

The CDR3 reads CASSFPGLAGGRETQYF. CDR3 DNA sequence: TGTGCCAGCAGCTTTCCGGGACTAGCGGGGGGGAGAGAGACCCAGTACTTC. J is TRBJ2-5 and V is TRBV11-2; 16 nucleotides align to TRBD2. This CDR3 comprises 17 residues. Germline V gene data show CDR1 as SGHAT and CDR2 as FQNNGV. V lost 3 bases, J lost 4 bases, and 5 bases stayed unmatched.

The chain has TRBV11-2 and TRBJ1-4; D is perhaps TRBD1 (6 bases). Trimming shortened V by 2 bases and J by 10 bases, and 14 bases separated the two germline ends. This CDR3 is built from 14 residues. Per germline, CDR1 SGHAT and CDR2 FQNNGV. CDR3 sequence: CASSLSEAQGKLFF. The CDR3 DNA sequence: TGTGCCAGCAGCTTAAGCGAGGCACAGGGAAAACTGTTTTTT.

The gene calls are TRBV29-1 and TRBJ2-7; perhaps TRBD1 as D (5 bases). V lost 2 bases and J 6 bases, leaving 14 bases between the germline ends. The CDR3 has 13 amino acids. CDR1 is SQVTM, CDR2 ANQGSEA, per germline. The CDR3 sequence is CSVEKQGKGEQYF. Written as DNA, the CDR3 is TGCAGCGTTGAAAAGCAGGGAAAAGGCGAGCAGTACTTC.